Below, 8 T cell receptor beta chains from the same sample are listed, as sequenced in a study. TCRdb analysed the 5' RACE reads with MiXCR anew, one entry per CDR3 protein. This sample has a few thousand distinct CDR3 sequences; around 56% occur once, and the top ten carry 9% to 13%. The source material was naive CD4+ T cells sorted from blood. The subset here: naive CD4+ T cells, CD4+CD45RA+CD25-. The receptors here all came from a female donor with breast cancer.

On this clonotype: This may come from a read error, since a much larger clone is one base off. CDR3 loop: CATSGFRRAGTGELFF. The CDR3 nucleotides read TGTGCCACCAGTGGTTTTCGGAGGGCGGGTACCGGGGAGCTGTTTTTT. The chain carries TRBV24-1 and TRBJ2-2; weak D call: TRBD2 (6 bases). Deletions cut 5 bases from V and 5 bases from J, with 17 bases between. The CDR3 covers 16 residues. CDR1 KGHDR and CDR2 SFDVKD come from the germline V gene.

The V gene is TRBV20-1, the J gene TRBJ1-1; the match to TRBD1 covers 9 bases. The junction had 7 bases not matched to a gene; V was cut back by 3 bases and J by 5 bases. Germline CDR1 reads DFQATT; CDR2 reads SNEGSKA (reference sequence). The CDR3 runs 14 residues. As DNA, the CDR3 is TGCAGTGCTAGGGACTCCGGGACAGGGACTGAAGCTTTCTTT. Its protein product is CSARDSGTGTEAFF.

Within the sample, this clonotype is medium-sized (0.01 to 0.1%). The chain links TRBV5-1 to TRBJ1-6; weak D call: TRBD1 (5 bases). Germline V gene data show CDR1 as SGHRS and CDR2 as YFSETQ. V was trimmed by 2 bases and J by 10 bases, leaving 13 bases between them. CDR3 length: 14 amino acids. This chain's CDR3 is CASSLSSGASPLHF. CDR3 in DNA: TGCGCCAGCAGCTTATCGAGTGGGGCCTCACCCCTCCACTTT.

The chain links TRBV20-1 to TRBJ1-6, with unresolved D. This CDR3 is 13 amino acids long. Germline V lookup: CDR1 DFQATT, CDR2 SNEGSKA (reference sequence). Trimming pared 3 bases from V and 5 bases from J, leaving 8 bases between. In nucleotides, the CDR3 is TGCAGTGCTAGGGAGGGAGATAATTCACCCCTCCACTTT. Amino acids: CSAREGDNSPLHF.

V usage is TRBV27 and J usage is TRBJ2-1; TRBD2 agrees at 8 bases. V shed 5 bases, J shed 5 bases, and the junction held 14 bases outside the gene matches. Germline V gene lookup returns CDR1 MNHEY and CDR2 SMNVEV (reference sequence). CDR3 length equals 17 residues. The CDR3 coding sequence is TGTGCCAGCAGTGACCCATTGGTGACTAGCGAAAACAATGAGCAGTTCTTC. This gives the protein CASSDPLVTSENNEQFF.

The CDR3 spells CSALDWNNEQFF. The CDR3 nucleotides read TGCAGTGCTCTGGACTGGAACAATGAGCAGTTCTTC. The rearrangement joins TRBV20-1 to TRBJ2-1, with D perhaps TRBD2 (5 bases). Trimming cost V 5 bases and J 5 bases, with 10 bases left between them. This CDR3 contains 12 residues. The germline V gene encodes CDR1 DFQATT and CDR2 SNEGSKA (reference sequence).

The gene calls are TRBV20-1 and TRBJ1-2; TRBD1 aligns across 8 bases. V gave up 4 bases and J gave up 4 bases; unmatched junction bases: 8. Germline CDR1 reads DFQATT; CDR2 reads SNEGSKA (reference sequence). This CDR3 comprises 14 residues. The CDR3 coding sequence is TGCAGTGCTACACCTTCCAGGGGGCCCTATGGCTACACCTTC. Its translation: CSATPSRGPYGYTF.

The chain couples TRBV20-1 to TRBJ2-7; unclear D gene. There are 11 residues in the CDR3. Germline V lookup: CDR1 DFQATT, CDR2 SNEGSKA (reference sequence). Trimming pared 1 base from V and 8 bases from J, leaving 9 bases between. This CDR3 reads CSARAREQQYV. CDR3 coding DNA: TGCAGTGCTAGAGCACGCGAGCAGCAGTACGTC.